This entry lists 32 T cell receptor beta chains sequenced from one sample in a study of T cell repertoires in cytomegalovirus infection (dated by TCRdb to the late 2010s). Instrument used: Illumina HiSeq 1500. Starting from the raw public reads, TCRdb applied fastp trimming at Q25, assembled clones with MiXCR and retained in-frame beta chains. CDR3 protein sequences are deduplicated, and each keeps its most common genes and DNA. The sample table holds 250,000 or so distinct CDR3 sequences, of which over 15% were seen once. The ten biggest clones cover more than 45% of the sample. The sample taken for sequencing was CD8+ T cells from PBMCs. The receptors stem from a human donor in good health (CMV status not recorded). Some clones in this sample may be carry-over from other donors' samples.

A few counts support this clonotype. Relative to the germline gene, one junction end is altered; a read error may explain this. V and J are TRBV5-3 and TRBJ2-3; D remains unclear. TRBV5-3 belongs to the ORF category, with a function that is uncertain. The CDR3 spans 14 residues. The CDR3 nucleotides are TGTGCCAGCAGCTCCCAGGTTTTGTCAGATACGCAGTATTTT. This gives the protein CASSSQVLSDTQYF.

In this sample, this clonotype turned up many times. The chain recombines TRBV7-6 with TRBJ2-2; a possible D gene is TRBD1 (5 bases). There are 16 residues in the CDR3. The germline gives CDR1 SGHVS, CDR2 FNYEAQ. V lost 1 base and J lost 4, with 13 bases in between. The CDR3 nucleotides are TGTGCCAGCAGCTTAGAGACAGAGTTGAGCACCGGGGAGCTGTTTTTT. Its protein is CASSLETELSTGELFF.

This clonotype occurred many times. The chain uses TRBV4-1 and TRBJ2-3; 7 bases are shared with TRBD2. Unmatched junction bases numbered 9, after V lost 1 base and J lost 2 bases. Germline lookup yields CDR1 MGHRA and CDR2 YSYEKL. The CDR3 contains 17 residues. CDR3 sequence (DNA): TGCGCCAGCAGCCAAGTCGTCTTGCGGGGGACCACAGATACGCAGTATTTT. Translating it yields CASSQVVLRGTTDTQYF.

As for this clonotype: One end of the junction fails to match germline, which may point to a read error. The chain uses TRBV6-5 and TRBJ1-1, with 7 positions matching TRBD1. The CDR3 length is 14 residues. The germline V gene encodes CDR1 MNHEY and CDR2 SVGAGI. CDR3 region: CVSSYSPGTAEAFF. The CDR3 DNA reads as TGTGTCAGCAGTTACTCGCCCGGGACAGCTGAAGCTTTCTTT.

This clonotype has a handful of counts. At one end, the junction sequence differs from germline, possibly due to a read error. The V gene is TRBV7-7, the J gene TRBJ2-2; D unclear. The length of the CDR3 is 13 residues. Germline V gene sequence: CDR1 SSHAT, CDR2 FNYEAQ (reference sequence). CDR3 bases: TGTGCTAGCAGCCCTGTTGAGACCGGGGAGCTGTTTTTT. Amino acids: CASSPVETGELFF.

CDR3 DNA sequence: TGTGCCAGCAGTACGGACAGGGGAGCCAAAAACATTCAGTACTTC. Protein sequence: CASSTDRGAKNIQYF. This chain connects TRBV6-2 or TRBV6-3 to TRBJ2-4; 9 positions match TRBD1. CDR3 length: 15 amino acids. Per the germline V gene, CDR1 is MNHEY and CDR2 is SVGEGT. The J segment lost 0 bases and the V segment lost 5 bases, leaving 2 bases of the junction unmatched.

This clonotype has only a few counts. The rearrangement links TRBV28 to TRBJ1-2, with D possibly TRBD1 on 5 matching bases. The V end lost 6 bases, the J end lost 6 bases, and 11 bases lay between the germline ends. The CDR3 sequence is 12 residues long. Germline CDR1 is MDHEN and CDR2 is SYDVKM. The chain's CDR3 is CASRLTRDGYTF. In DNA form, the CDR3 reads TGTGCCAGCAGACTGACCAGGGATGGCTACACCTTC.

This clonotype was found many times. The DNA for the CDR3 is TGTGCCAGCAGTTCCATGTGGGACAGCTTCAATCAGCCCCAGCATTTT. The encoded protein is CASSSMWDSFNQPQHF. V usage is TRBV6-5 and J usage is TRBJ1-5; TRBD1 agrees at 7 bases. CDR3 length: 16 residues. Germline V gene data show CDR1 as MNHEY and CDR2 as SVGAGI. The V gene end was trimmed by 4 bases and the J gene end by 3 bases; junction bases not matched to a gene: 9.

This clonotype was picked up many times. The gene calls are TRBV28 and TRBJ2-3; D possibly corresponds to TRBD2 (5 bases). Trimming pared 2 bases from V and 0 bases from J, leaving 15 bases between. Germline V lookup: CDR1 MDHEN, CDR2 SYDVKM. The CDR3 has 17 amino acids. CDR3 nucleotides: TGTGCCAGCAGTTTACCCCCCGCGGGCGGAAGCACAGATACGCAGTATTTT. Translating it yields CASSLPPAGGSTDTQYF.

This clonotype was picked up many times. The chain couples TRBV7-9 to TRBJ2-1; D is perhaps TRBD2 (5 bases). V gave up 1 base and J gave up 0 bases, with 7 bases separating them. The CDR3 is 15 amino acids. The germline V gene has CDR1 SEHNR and CDR2 FQNEAQ (reference sequence). The CDR3 nucleotides read TGTGCCAGCAGCTTAGGGGAGAGCTCCTACAATGAGCAGTTCTTC. Translated, it gives CASSLGESSYNEQFF.

This clonotype was picked up many times. This chain links TRBV28 with TRBJ2-1, with 9 bases identical to TRBD2. From germline, CDR1 is MDHEN and CDR2 SYDVKM. This CDR3 is 18 amino acids long. The trim removed 2 bases at V and 6 bases at J, leaving 14 bases unmatched. This chain's CDR3 is CASSLAPWGGGAFNEQFF. The CDR3, as DNA: TGTGCCAGCAGTTTAGCCCCCTGGGGCGGGGGGGCCTTCAATGAGCAGTTCTTC.

V is TRBV5-4 and J is TRBJ2-3, with D perhaps TRBD1 (6 bases). The CDR3 is made up of 13 amino acids. Trimming took 2 bases from V and 5 from J, leaving 9 bases between them. CDR1 is SGHNT, CDR2 YYREEE, per germline (reference sequence). The CDR3 here is CASSFRGVDTQYF. The CDR3, as DNA: TGTGCCAGCAGCTTCAGGGGTGTAGATACGCAGTATTTT.

This clonotype was seen at least ten times. The chain recombines TRBV11-2 with TRBJ2-1; 10 nucleotides agree with TRBD2. CDR1 is SGHAT, CDR2 FQNNGV, per germline. Trimming removed 4 bases from V and 7 bases from J; junction bases left unmatched: 10. CDR3 length: 16 amino acids. The CDR3 loop reads CASSSQPAGGLNEQFF. The CDR3 bases are TGTGCCAGCAGCTCCCAACCAGCGGGGGGGTTGAATGAGCAGTTCTTC.

This clonotype was seen more than once but under ten times. This rearrangement joins TRBV12-3 or TRBV12-4 to TRBJ2-2; D ambiguous. V was cut by 2 bases and J by 3 bases, with 7 bases left in between. The CDR3 sequence is 14 residues long. Written as DNA, the CDR3 is TGTGCCAGCAGTTTAAGGGCAGACACCGGGGAGCTGTTTTTT. Residues: CASSLRADTGELFF.

A few counts support this clonotype. DNA for the CDR3: TGCAGTGCTTGGACTAGCGGGGAAGAGACCCAGTACTTC. This codes for CSAWTSGEETQYF. This rearrangement joins TRBV20-1 to TRBJ2-5, with TRBD2 identical over 12 bases. V was pared by 5 bases and J by 3 bases, with 1 base of the junction left unmatched. The CDR3 is made up of 13 amino acids. The germline V gene has CDR1 DFQATT and CDR2 SNEGSKA (reference sequence).

The rearrangement joins TRBV15 to TRBJ1-5; a possible D gene is TRBD1 (6 bases). There are 15 residues in the CDR3. V was trimmed by 0 bases and J by 4 bases, leaving 10 bases between them. The germline gives CDR1 LNHNV, CDR2 YYDKDF (reference sequence). Written as DNA, the CDR3 is TGTGCCACCAGCAGAGATCTAGGACAGAATCAGCCCCAGCATTTT. This encodes CATSRDLGQNQPQHF.

The chain uses TRBV5-5 and TRBJ2-3; 10 nucleotides align to TRBD1. Germline assignment: CDR1 SGHKS and CDR2 YYEKEE (reference sequence). The CDR3 has 14 amino acids. J lost 4 bases, V lost 3 bases, and 2 bases had no gene match. CDR3 protein: CASSSGQGADTQYF. The CDR3 DNA reads TGTGCCAGCAGCTCCGGACAGGGGGCAGATACGCAGTATTTT.

The rearrangement links TRBV28 to TRBJ2-1; weak D call: TRBD2 (7 bases). Trimming removed 5 bases at V and 10 bases at J, with 18 bases between. Germline V gene sequence: CDR1 MDHEN, CDR2 SYDVKM. The CDR3 contains 14 residues. For the CDR3, the DNA is TGTGCCAGCAGTCCCTGGGGGGGGGCTTGGGAGCAGTTCTTC. Translated, it gives CASSPWGGAWEQFF.

The chain carries TRBV7-9 and TRBJ2-7, with D hard to call. The V end was cut by 5 bases, the J end by 1 base, with 18 bases between. CDR3 length: 16 amino acids. Germline V gives CDR1 SEHNR, CDR2 FQNEAQ (reference sequence). CDR3 in amino acids: CASSPEEGIKSYEQYF. DNA for the CDR3: TGTGCCAGCAGCCCCGAGGAAGGGATTAAGTCCTACGAGCAGTACTTC.

CDR3 sequence: CSARDLEVGLTQSTDTQYF. In DNA, the CDR3 is TGCAGTGCTAGAGATCTCGAGGTGGGACTAACCCAATCCACAGATACGCAGTATTTT. The chain joins TRBV20-1 to TRBJ2-3; TRBD2 matches at 7 bases. The CDR3 has 19 amino acids. V lost 0 bases to trimming and J lost 2 bases; unmatched junction nucleotides: 17. Germline V gene lookup returns CDR1 DFQATT and CDR2 SNEGSKA (reference sequence).

Comments on this clonotype: At one end, the junction sequence differs from germline, possibly due to a read error. The rearrangement uses TRBV7-9 and TRBJ2-7, with TRBD1 matching over 7 bases. The CDR3 consists of 12 residues. CDR1 and CDR2 (germline): SEHNR, FQNEAQ (reference sequence). CDR3 bases: TGTGCCAGCACGAACCTTCCGGGACAGAAGCACTTC. Amino acids: CASTNLPGQKHF. Full variable domain (outside the CDR3, taken from reference TRBV7-9 and TRBJ2-7): DTGVSQNPRHKITKRGQNVTFRCDPISEHNRLYWYRQTLGQGPEFLTYFQNEAQLEKSRLLSDRFSAERPKGSFSTLEIQRTEQGDSAMYLCASTNLPGQKHFGPGTRLTVT.

This chain links TRBV7-9 with TRBJ2-7, with D perhaps matching TRBD1 or TRBD2 (6 bases each). This CDR3 has 14 residues. V was cut by 1 base and J by 6 bases, with 13 bases left in between. Germline V gene lookup returns CDR1 SEHNR and CDR2 FQNEAQ (reference sequence). Written as DNA, the CDR3 is TGTGCCAGCAGCTTAGGAGGAGGGGGGATCGAGCAGTACTTC. This translates into CASSLGGGGIEQYF.

This clonotype was seen at least ten times. This rearrangement joins TRBV6-5 to TRBJ2-5, with 7 bases aligning to TRBD2. J was trimmed by 3 bases and V by 5 bases; bases with no gene match: 12. There are 16 residues in the CDR3. CDR1 is MNHEY, CDR2 SVGAGI, per germline. The CDR3 region is CASSNLWGGNEETQYF. Written as DNA, the CDR3 is TGTGCCAGCAGTAATCTTTGGGGGGGAAACGAAGAGACCCAGTACTTC.

This clonotype has a handful of counts. The gene calls are TRBV2 and TRBJ2-7, with D tentatively TRBD2 (6 bases). The CDR3 is made up of 14 amino acids. Germline CDR1 SNHLY, CDR2 FYNNEI. V gave up 5 bases and J gave up 5 bases, with 16 bases separating them. CDR3 residues: CASSPSASADEQYF. CDR3 nucleotide sequence: TGTGCCAGCAGTCCGTCGGCTAGCGCTGACGAGCAGTACTTC.

This clonotype was picked up many times. V gene TRBV7-8 combines with J gene TRBJ1-1; the D is unclear. This CDR3 is 14 amino acids long. V was shortened by 1 base and J by 2 bases, with 8 bases between the two germline ends. The V gene's germline CDR1 is SGHVS and CDR2 FQNEAQ. The DNA of the CDR3 is TGTGCCAGCAGCTTAGGAGAACCTAACACTGAAGCTTTCTTT. Translation: CASSLGEPNTEAFF.

This clonotype has at least ten counts. V gene TRBV7-8 combines with J gene TRBJ1-6, with 10 bases aligning to TRBD1. J gave up 10 bases and V 3 bases, and 12 bases lay outside the gene matches. The V gene's germline CDR1 is SGHVS and CDR2 FQNEAQ. CDR3 length: 17 amino acids. The CDR3 DNA follows: TGTGCCAGCAGCTTTGGCGCAAGGACAGGGGGAGTCTCACCCCTCCACTTT. It codes for CASSFGARTGGVSPLHF. Together with reference TRBV7-8 and TRBJ1-6, the CDR3 gives the full variable domain: GAGVSQSPRYKVAKRGQDVALRCDPISGHVSLFWYQQALGQGPEFLTYFQNEAQLDKSGLPSDRFFAERPEGSVSTLKIQRTQQEDSAVYLCASSFGARTGGVSPLHFGNGTRLTVT.

This clonotype turned up a few times. The V call is TRBV7-2, the J call TRBJ2-2, with a tentative D call TRBD1 (6 bases). The CDR3 runs 15 residues. CDR1 and CDR2 (germline): SGHTA, FQGNSA. Trimming removed 4 bases at V and 4 bases at J, with 13 bases between. DNA of the CDR3: TGTGCCAGCAGCTCTCCCGGACAGTTCACCGGGGAGCTGTTTTTT. Residues: CASSSPGQFTGELFF.

This clonotype was counted a few times. This chain links TRBV6-2 or TRBV6-3 with TRBJ1-2; no firm D call. V was pared by 3 bases and J by 2 bases, with 19 bases between. The germline gives CDR1 MNHEY, CDR2 SVGEGT. The CDR3 spans 17 residues. The CDR3 spells CASSYTNADYANYGYTF. The CDR3, as DNA: TGTGCCAGCAGTTATACCAACGCGGATTATGCCAACTATGGCTACACCTTC.

In this sample, this clonotype turned up a few times. The chain links TRBV7-9 to TRBJ2-3; TRBD1 matches 8 bases. CDR3 size: 17 residues. V lost 5 bases to trimming and J lost 6 bases; unmatched junction nucleotides: 16. In germline, CDR1 is SEHNR, CDR2 FQNEAQ (reference sequence). The CDR3 loop is CASSPMGGQVPGDTQYF. In nucleotides, the CDR3 is TGTGCCAGCAGCCCAATGGGGGGACAGGTTCCCGGGGATACGCAGTATTTT. Full variable domain (remainder filled in from reference TRBV7-9 and TRBJ2-3): DTGVSQNPRHKITKRGQNVTFRCDPISEHNRLYWYRQTLGQGPEFLTYFQNEAQLEKSRLLSDRFSAERPKGSFSTLEIQRTEQGDSAMYLCASSPMGGQVPGDTQYFGPGTRLTVL.

The chain has TRBV6-6 and TRBJ1-2; D is unclear. V was pared by 6 bases and J by 4 bases, with 21 bases between. The germline gives CDR1 MNHNY, CDR2 SVGAGI (reference sequence). The CDR3 is made up of 16 amino acids. CDR3 in amino acids: CASSLNVVVTGYGYTF. CDR3 nucleotides: TGTGCCAGCAGCCTTAATGTTGTGGTTACGGGCTATGGCTACACCTTC.

This chain connects TRBV5-4 to TRBJ2-2, with D tentatively TRBD1 (6 bases). The germline gives CDR1 SGHNT, CDR2 YYREEE (reference sequence). V gave up 0 bases and J gave up 2 bases, with 11 bases separating them. The CDR3 length is 16 residues. The CDR3 here is CASSLEAGDNTGELFF. The CDR3 DNA is TGTGCCAGCAGCTTGGAAGCAGGGGATAACACCGGGGAGCTGTTTTTT.

Ten or more counts support this clonotype. This sequence joins TRBV7-2 and TRBJ2-7; 11 nucleotides line up with TRBD1. The junction had 6 bases not matched to a gene; V was cut back by 2 bases and J by 6 bases. Germline CDR1 and CDR2: SGHTA and FQGNSA. CDR3 length: 15 residues. The CDR3 here is CASSLLDRGLGEQYF. In nucleotides, the CDR3 is TGTGCCAGCAGCTTACTGGACAGGGGGCTGGGCGAGCAGTACTTC.